These 27 T cell receptor beta chains were all obtained from the same sample, sequenced in a study of cytomegalovirus exposure and HLA in healthy donors. With 60 Vbeta and 13 Jbeta primers, the PCR was carried out. Sequenced by immunoSEQ multiplex PCR; TCRdb stores in-frame clones only, minus some. The data hold roughly 150,000 clones, with approximately 80% observed a single time. Sequenced sample: PBMCs. The origin of the receptors is a male donor in good health and CMV-seronegative.

This sequence joins TRBV6-5 and TRBJ2-4, with TRBD1 matching over 7 bases. This CDR3 is built from 16 residues. CDR1 and CDR2 from the germline V gene are MNHEY and SVGAGI. J lost 4 bases, V lost 4 bases, and 10 bases had no gene match. Here the CDR3 DNA reads TGTGCCAGCAGTTCCGACAGGGCGGAGGATAAAAACATTCAGTACTTC. It yields the protein CASSSDRAEDKNIQYF.

The V and J genes are TRBV7-5 and TRBJ2-7; the DNA was not used to check the table's D call, TRBD1. TRBV7-5 is deemed a pseudogene. There are 15 residues in the CDR3. CDR3 in amino acids: CARSLAGQGAYEQYF. CDR3 sequence (DNA): TGTGCCAGAAGCTTAGCGGGACAGGGGGCTTACGAGCAGTACTTC.

V usage is TRBV20-1 and J usage is TRBJ2-1, with D perhaps matching TRBD2 (7 bases). CDR3 length: 10 amino acids. The V end lost 7 bases, the J end lost 10 bases, and 11 bases lay between the germline ends. Germline CDR1 and CDR2: DFQATT and SNEGSKA (reference sequence). CDR3 sequence: CSGGREEQFF. CDR3 nucleotides: TGCAGTGGGGGGCGGGAGGAGCAGTTCTTC.

The rearrangement uses TRBV7-2 and TRBJ2-2; no clear D gene. V was cut by 5 bases and J by 3 bases, with 16 bases left in between. Germline V gene data show CDR1 as SGHTA and CDR2 as FQGNSA. The CDR3 length is 16 residues. The CDR3 DNA sequence: TGTGCCAGCAGCCCCTACTCATCTACAGACACCGGGGAGCTGTTTTTT. Translating gives CASSPYSSTDTGELFF.

The table lists this clone with a few counts. The chain has TRBV7-7 and TRBJ1-1; 7 nucleotides line up with TRBD1. Germline loops: CDR1 SSHAT, CDR2 FNYEAQ (reference sequence). The trim removed 3 bases at V and 1 base at J, leaving 5 bases unmatched. The CDR3 covers 15 residues. CDR3 bases: TGTGCCAGCAGCTTCACCAGGGGGAAGAACACTGAAGCTTTCTTT. Protein sequence: CASSFTRGKNTEAFF.

The rearrangement joins TRBV28 to TRBJ2-2, with unresolved D. Germline assignment: CDR1 MDHEN and CDR2 SYDVKM. Trimming stripped 3 bases from V and 7 bases from J, with 15 bases between. The CDR3 extends over 15 amino acids. CDR3 coding DNA: TGTGCCAGCAGTTTTCGGCCTACCCGCGGCGGGGAGCTGTTTTTT. Translation: CASSFRPTRGGELFF.

There are a few counts of this clone. V usage is TRBV7-6 and J usage is TRBJ1-5; TRBD1 agrees at 8 bases. Trimming took 5 bases from V and 7 from J; bases not matched to a gene: 10. The CDR3 spans 15 residues. Per germline, CDR1 SGHVS and CDR2 FNYEAQ. This CDR3 is CASSLGQGMGQPQHF. The CDR3 DNA reads as TGTGCCAGCAGCCTAGGACAGGGAATGGGCCAGCCCCAGCATTTT.

The chain carries TRBV28 and TRBJ2-7, with 7 bases aligning to TRBD1. V gave up 7 bases and J gave up 3 bases; unmatched junction bases: 9. Per the germline V gene, CDR1 is MDHEN and CDR2 is SYDVKM. This CDR3 has 14 residues. The CDR3 DNA sequence: TGTGCCAGCACCCGGCAGGGGGAAGTCTACGAGCAGTACTTC. This translates into CASTRQGEVYEQYF.

The V call is TRBV7-2, the J call TRBJ2-7; possible D gene TRBD2, 5 bases. V was shortened by 5 bases and J by 3 bases, with 11 bases between the two germline ends. CDR1 is SGHTA, CDR2 FQGNSA, per germline. This CDR3 spans 13 amino acids. The CDR3 region has the DNA TGTGCCAGCAGCCCCGGACTGAACTACGAGCAGTACTTC. It encodes CASSPGLNYEQYF.

J is TRBJ2-3 and V is TRBV6-1; 9 bases are shared with TRBD2. The CDR3 has 16 residues. Per the germline V gene, CDR1 is MNHNS and CDR2 is SASEGT. The V segment lost 3 bases and the J segment 4 bases; nucleotides outside the gene matches: 8. CDR3 coding DNA: TGTGCCAGCAGTGATAGGCTAGCGGGGCCGGCAGATACGCAGTATTTT. The encoded protein is CASSDRLAGPADTQYF.

In nucleotides, the CDR3 is TGTGCCAGCAGGTCGGCAGGGGTAAATGAGCAGTTCTTC. Amino acids: CASRSAGVNEQFF. The chain has TRBV7-3 and TRBJ2-1, with D perhaps TRBD1 (6 bases). V was shortened by 6 bases and J by 7 bases, with 13 bases between the two germline ends. Per germline, CDR1 SGHTA and CDR2 FQGTGA. This CDR3 region has 13 residues.

V gene TRBV30 combines with J gene TRBJ2-2, with D tentatively TRBD1 (6 bases). Germline CDR1 and CDR2: GTSNPN and SVGIG (reference sequence). This CDR3 has 13 amino acids. V dropped 8 bases and J dropped 6 bases, with 16 bases sitting between them. The CDR3 is CARSQGGAGELFF. DNA for the CDR3: TGTGCCCGCTCACAGGGTGGGGCCGGGGAGCTGTTTTTT.

The chain has TRBV19 and TRBJ2-1; tentatively, D is TRBD2 (7 bases). CDR1 LNHDA and CDR2 SQIVND come from the germline V gene (reference sequence). The V end was cut by 3 bases, the J end by 4 bases, with 13 bases between. The CDR3 is made up of 15 amino acids. The CDR3 region is CASSISGGEYNEQFF. In nucleotides, the CDR3 is TGTGCCAGTAGTATCTCGGGGGGCGAATACAATGAGCAGTTCTTC.

This clone was observed a few times. The V call is TRBV4-1, the J call TRBJ2-2, with 7 bases identical to TRBD2. Germline V lookup: CDR1 MGHRA, CDR2 YSYEKL. The CDR3 spans 14 residues. V dropped 1 base and J dropped 9; count of bases not matched to a gene: 5. In DNA form, the CDR3 reads TGCGCCAGCAGCCAAGTGGGGGAGGGGCGGGAGCTGTTTTTT. This encodes CASSQVGEGRELFF.

The rearrangement links TRBV30 to TRBJ2-3; 9 bases align to TRBD1. Per germline, CDR1 GTSNPN and CDR2 SVGIG (reference sequence). The V gene end was trimmed by 2 bases and the J gene end by 7 bases; junction bases not matched to a gene: 13. The CDR3 extends over 16 amino acids. In DNA form, the CDR3 reads TGTGCCTGGAGTAGGATTGAACAGGGGGCGAGGAATACGCAGTATTTT. It encodes CAWSRIEQGARNTQYF.

This chain links TRBV28 with TRBJ2-1; 7 bases align to TRBD2. The CDR3 is 14 amino acids. V lost 5 bases and J lost 3; bases outside the gene matches: 4. The germline V gene has CDR1 MDHEN and CDR2 SYDVKM. CDR3 protein: CASSGPGGYNEQFF. The DNA of the CDR3 is TGTGCCAGCAGTGGACCGGGGGGCTACAATGAGCAGTTCTTC.

This clone has just a few counts. The CDR3 loop reads CASSLLSGLGEKLFF. DNA of the CDR3: TGTGCCAGCAGTTTACTATCGGGGTTGGGTGAAAAACTGTTTTTT. The chain combines TRBV27 with TRBJ1-4; D is undetermined. CDR3 length: 15 amino acids. Trimming took off 2 bases at V and 7 bases at J, with 14 bases between the two ends. Germline CDR1 MNHEY, CDR2 SMNVEV (reference sequence).

Only a few counts were recorded for this clone. This chain joins TRBV4-1 and TRBJ2-2; no clear D gene. This CDR3 is built from 14 residues. Germline V gene data show CDR1 as MGHRA and CDR2 as YSYEKL. Trimming removed 0 bases from V and 5 bases from J, with 7 bases in between. CDR3: CASSQDPRTGELFF. The CDR3 DNA follows: TGCGCCAGCAGCCAAGATCCTAGGACCGGGGAGCTGTTTTTT.

This clone was picked up a small number of times. The genes are TRBV27 and TRBJ1-4; TRBD1 might be the D (6 bases). CDR3 length equals 14 residues. Trimming took off 5 bases at V and 10 bases at J, with 17 bases between the two ends. Germline CDR1 MNHEY, CDR2 SMNVEV (reference sequence). The CDR3 nucleotides are TGTGCCAGCAGTCCACAGGGTGGATCGGGAAAACTGTTTTTT. It encodes CASSPQGGSGKLFF.

This chain joins TRBV4-1 and TRBJ1-2; D might be TRBD1 (6 bases). Trimming took 5 bases from V and 4 from J, leaving 17 bases between them. Germline-derived CDR1 and CDR2 are MGHRA and YSYEKL. This CDR3 comprises 15 residues. CDR3 in amino acids: CASSGQGTKPYGYTF. In DNA form, the CDR3 reads TGCGCCAGCAGCGGCCAGGGGACCAAGCCCTATGGCTACACCTTC.

This clone was seen a few times. V and J are TRBV1 and TRBJ2-1; the table names TRBD2, a call not compared with the DNA. TRBV1 is designated a pseudogene. The CDR3 is made up of 14 amino acids. CDR3 region: CTSSPRGNGNEQFF. The CDR3 DNA reads as TGCACCAGCAGCCCCCGGGGGAACGGGAATGAGCAGTTCTTC.

This chain links TRBV6-5 with TRBJ2-1, with a weak D call TRBD2 (5 bases). CDR3 length: 14 amino acids. Germline CDR1 reads MNHEY; CDR2 reads SVGAGI. The V end lost 4 bases, the J end lost 8 bases, and 15 bases lay between the germline ends. Here the CDR3 DNA reads TGTGCCAGCAGTTCTTCAAAACTAGTCCATGAGCAGTTCTTC. This translates into CASSSSKLVHEQFF.

V is TRBV4-1 and J is TRBJ1-5; 10 bases fit TRBD1. The CDR3 extends over 16 amino acids. Germline CDR1 is MGHRA and CDR2 is YSYEKL. V lost 8 bases to trimming and J lost 3 bases; unmatched junction nucleotides: 10. The CDR3 loop is CASASVGTGDNQPQHF. Written as DNA, the CDR3 is TGCGCCAGCGCGTCTGTAGGGACAGGGGACAATCAGCCCCAGCATTTT.

In this sample, this clone turned up a few times. V and J are TRBV21-1 and TRBJ1-1; the listed D gene, TRBD1, was not tested against the DNA. TRBV21-1 is noted as a pseudogene. This CDR3 has 17 residues. For the CDR3, the DNA is TGTGCCAGCGAAGGGGGACAGGGGGCAAGGTCGAACACTGAAGCTTTCTTT. Protein product: CASEGGQGARSNTEAFF.

The genes are TRBV21-1 and TRBJ2-7; the D call of TRBD1 is as the table states it, not checked on the DNA. TRBV21-1 is described as a pseudogene. The CDR3 has 14 amino acids. DNA of the CDR3: TGTGCCAGCCCCCGTGGGGGCGCTTACTACGAGCAGTACTTC. Encoded protein: CASPRGGAYYEQYF.

This clone was seen a handful of times. The chain is built from TRBV19 and TRBJ1-1, with TRBD1 identical over 10 bases. The CDR3 is 14 residues long. Germline V CDR1 and CDR2: LNHDA, SQIVND (reference sequence). The V gene end was trimmed by 5 bases and the J gene end by 6 bases; junction bases not matched to a gene: 6. CDR3 coding DNA: TGTGCCAGTAGTCTCGGACAGGGGGTCGCTGAAGCTTTCTTT. Protein product: CASSLGQGVAEAFF.

The chain couples TRBV9 to TRBJ2-3; perhaps TRBD1 as D (5 bases). The CDR3 has 16 residues. Germline CDR1 reads SGDLS; CDR2 reads YYNGEE. Trimming took 4 bases from V and 1 from J, leaving 16 bases between them. The CDR3 spells CASSPTRVFRTDTQYF. CDR3 coding DNA: TGTGCCAGCAGCCCGACCAGGGTGTTCCGCACAGATACGCAGTATTTT.